This entry lists 18 T cell receptor beta chains sequenced from one sample in a study of blood T cell repertoires in COVID-19 (dated by TCRdb to 2020 to 2022). The library was built by means of the immunoSEQ multiplex PCR assay. Here the immuneACCESS table is served through TCRdb, limited to in-frame sequences with V and J called. Missing clones are a known gap in these copies; in checked studies unresolved V genes cover under half, and the rest lacks a known reason. The sample includes roughly 59,000 clones, with 70% to 85% observed a single time. The biggest ten clones account for roughly 12% of the sample. The sequencing sample was made of peripheral blood. Receptor source: a man older than 75 with acute or convalescent COVID-19.

This chain joins TRBV5-5 and TRBJ2-5; 12 bases fit TRBD2. Per the germline V gene, CDR1 is SGHKS and CDR2 is YYEKEE (reference sequence). The CDR3 consists of 15 residues. Trimming at V came to 4 bases and at J to 5 bases, leaving 6 bases not matched to a gene. Written as DNA, the CDR3 is TGTGCCAGCAGCCGCGCCCTAGCGGGGGGGGAGACCCAGTACTTC. Translation gives CASSRALAGGETQYF.

The table lists this clone with many counts. At the DNA level, this CDR3 is encoded by other sequences in the same sample as well. The chain combines TRBV5-1 with TRBJ1-2, with 9 bases fitting TRBD1. The CDR3 extends over 14 amino acids. The germline gives CDR1 SGHRS, CDR2 YFSETQ. J gave up 2 bases and V 3 bases, and 2 bases lay outside the gene matches. CDR3 nucleotides: TGCGCCAGCAGCTGGACAGGGGAGAACTATGGCTACACCTTC. Translated, it gives CASSWTGENYGYTF.

This clone was detected a few times. The chain uses TRBV19 and TRBJ1-3; the D gene is possibly TRBD1 (5 bases). Germline loops: CDR1 LNHDA, CDR2 SQIVND (reference sequence). V dropped 2 bases and J dropped 1 base, with 6 bases sitting between them. The CDR3 extends over 14 amino acids. CDR3 coding DNA: TGTGCCAGTAGTATACCAGGGTCTGGAAACACCATATATTTT. It encodes CASSIPGSGNTIYF.

The chain employs TRBV2 and TRBJ1-1; TRBD1 might be the D (5 bases). V was shortened by 7 bases and J by 2 bases, with 14 bases between the two germline ends. CDR1 SNHLY and CDR2 FYNNEI come from the germline V gene. CDR3 size: 14 residues. CDR3 DNA sequence: TGTGCCAGCATTTTAAGGGGCCGAAACACTGAAGCTTTCTTT. Its translation is CASILRGRNTEAFF.

The chain couples TRBV7-3 to TRBJ2-3, with 9 bases aligning to TRBD2. Germline CDR1 SGHTA, CDR2 FQGTGA. V lost 5 bases to trimming and J lost 5 bases; unmatched junction nucleotides: 11. The CDR3 consists of 16 residues. CDR3 residues: CASSGLAGVTVDTQYF. CDR3 nucleotides: TGTGCCAGCAGCGGTTTAGCGGGAGTGACAGTAGATACGCAGTATTTT.

A remark on this clone: Other DNA sequences in the same sample also yield this CDR3. The chain uses TRBV5-1 and TRBJ1-1, with 12 bases aligning to TRBD1. Germline-derived CDR1 and CDR2 are SGHRS and YFSETQ. With V trimmed by 4 bases and J by 8 bases, 3 bases remained unmatched. The CDR3 covers 13 residues. The DNA of the CDR3 is TGCGCCAGCAGCACGGGACAGGGGGCGGAAGCTTTCTTT. Its protein is CASSTGQGAEAFF.

The chain uses TRBV5-1 and TRBJ1-3; possibly TRBD1 for D (5 bases). From germline, CDR1 is SGHRS and CDR2 YFSETQ. The CDR3 sequence is 14 residues long. Trimming pared 4 bases from V and 0 bases from J, leaving 8 bases between. The CDR3, as DNA: TGCGCCAGCAGCGTTCAGGGCTCTGGAAACACCATATATTTT. Encoded protein: CASSVQGSGNTIYF.

The V and J genes are TRBV11-2 and TRBJ2-1; 7 nucleotides align to TRBD2. V shed 4 bases, J shed 5 bases, and the junction held 11 bases outside the gene matches. CDR3 length: 16 residues. Germline V gene lookup returns CDR1 SGHAT and CDR2 FQNNGV. The CDR3 bases are TGTGCCAGCAGCTATAAACGGCCTAGCGGAAACAATGAGCAGTTCTTC. It yields the protein CASSYKRPSGNNEQFF.

The chain combines TRBV5-1 with TRBJ2-7, with 11 bases matching TRBD1. This CDR3 is 14 amino acids long. Germline V gene data show CDR1 as SGHRS and CDR2 as YFSETQ. V lost 0 bases and J lost 6; bases outside the gene matches: 2. CDR3 nucleotide sequence: TGCGCCAGCAGCTTGGGGACAGGGGGCTTCGAGCAGTACTTC. The encoded protein is CASSLGTGGFEQYF.

The CDR3 sequence is CAWRNLGRETEAFF. The CDR3 nucleotides are TGTGCCTGGAGAAATTTGGGGAGAGAAACTGAAGCTTTCTTT. The rearrangement links TRBV30 to TRBJ1-1, with D hard to call. With 3 bases removed from V and 5 bases from J, the gap between germline ends came to 16 bases. The CDR3 consists of 14 residues. Per the germline V gene, CDR1 is GTSNPN and CDR2 is SVGIG (reference sequence).

This chain connects TRBV10-3 to TRBJ2-3; 12 bases align to TRBD1. The CDR3 is made up of 17 amino acids. The junction had 6 bases not matched to a gene; V was cut back by 2 bases and J by 3 bases. Germline CDR1 is ENHRY and CDR2 is SYGVKD. In DNA form, the CDR3 reads TGTGCCATCAGTGAGCTGGGACAGGGGGCTCGGACAGATACGCAGTATTTT. This encodes CAISELGQGARTDTQYF.

This clone was counted a few times. The chain employs TRBV7-8 and TRBJ2-3; tentatively, D is TRBD1 (6 bases). CDR1 is SGHVS, CDR2 FQNEAQ, per germline. The V end was cut by 4 bases, the J end by 2 bases, with 16 bases between. The CDR3 loop spans 16 amino acids. The CDR3 spells CASSWDPGQITDTQYF. Here the CDR3 DNA reads TGTGCCAGCAGCTGGGACCCAGGACAGATCACAGATACGCAGTATTTT. Full variable domain (rest looked up from reference TRBV7-8 and TRBJ2-3): GAGVSQSPRYKVAKRGQDVALRCDPISGHVSLFWYQQALGQGPEFLTYFQNEAQLDKSGLPSDRFFAERPEGSVSTLKIQRTQQEDSAVYLCASSWDPGQITDTQYFGPGTRLTVL.

This clone was seen a handful of times. This sequence joins TRBV27 and TRBJ2-1; TRBD2 matches at 14 bases. This CDR3 region has 15 residues. Trimming cost V 10 bases and J 4 bases; bases outside gene matches: 6. Germline-derived CDR1 and CDR2 are MNHEY and SMNVEV (reference sequence). In DNA, the CDR3 is TGTGCCACTGGGACTAGCGGGAGTTTTTACAATGAGCAGTTCTTC. It encodes CATGTSGSFYNEQFF.

This clone turned up a few times. The genes are TRBV18 and TRBJ2-5, with a tentative D call TRBD1 (5 bases). The V and J ends lost 4 bases and 4 bases respectively, with 16 bases between them. This CDR3 spans 15 amino acids. Germline V gene sequence: CDR1 KGHSH, CDR2 LQKENI. The DNA for the CDR3 is TGTGCCAGCTCACTCGCACCAGGGAACTCAGAGACCCAGTACTTC. Translation gives CASSLAPGNSETQYF.

This chain joins TRBV27 and TRBJ2-7; D gene unclear. From germline, CDR1 is MNHEY and CDR2 SMNVEV (reference sequence). The CDR3 spans 13 residues. Deletions cut 2 bases from V and 0 bases from J, with 5 bases between. In nucleotides, the CDR3 is TGTGCCAGCAGTTTAACTACCTCCTACGAGCAGTACTTC. It yields the protein CASSLTTSYEQYF.

The rearrangement links TRBV5-1 to TRBJ2-2, with 8 positions matching TRBD1. Germline V gives CDR1 SGHRS, CDR2 YFSETQ. CDR3 length equals 17 residues. V lost 4 bases and J lost 5; bases outside the gene matches: 13. CDR3 sequence reads: CASSRQIKTGETGELFF. The CDR3 nucleotides are TGCGCCAGCAGCCGACAAATTAAGACAGGGGAGACCGGGGAGCTGTTTTTT. The variable domain in full, completed from reference TRBV5-1 and TRBJ2-2, reads KAGVTQTPRYLIKTRGQQVTLSCSPISGHRSVSWYQQTPGQGLQFLFEYFSETQRNKGNFPGRFSGRQFSNSRSEMNVSTLELGDSALYLCASSRQIKTGETGELFFGEGSRLTVL.

This sequence joins TRBV18 and TRBJ2-5; the match to TRBD1 covers 7 bases. In germline, CDR1 is KGHSH, CDR2 LQKENI. The CDR3 totals 15 residues. The ends lost 3 bases at V and 0 bases at J; junction bases unmatched: 4. DNA for the CDR3: TGTGCCAGCTCACCTACAACAGGGGACCAAGAGACCCAGTACTTC. It translates to CASSPTTGDQETQYF.

This CDR3 reads CASSLGGSQYEQFF. The DNA for the CDR3 is TGTGCCAGCAGCTTGGGGGGGAGTCAGTATGAGCAGTTCTTC. This sequence joins TRBV11-3 and TRBJ2-1; the match to TRBD2 covers 7 bases. Germline V lookup: CDR1 SGHNT, CDR2 YENEEA. V shed 3 bases and J 8 bases; nucleotides not matched to a gene: 7. This CDR3 is built from 14 residues.